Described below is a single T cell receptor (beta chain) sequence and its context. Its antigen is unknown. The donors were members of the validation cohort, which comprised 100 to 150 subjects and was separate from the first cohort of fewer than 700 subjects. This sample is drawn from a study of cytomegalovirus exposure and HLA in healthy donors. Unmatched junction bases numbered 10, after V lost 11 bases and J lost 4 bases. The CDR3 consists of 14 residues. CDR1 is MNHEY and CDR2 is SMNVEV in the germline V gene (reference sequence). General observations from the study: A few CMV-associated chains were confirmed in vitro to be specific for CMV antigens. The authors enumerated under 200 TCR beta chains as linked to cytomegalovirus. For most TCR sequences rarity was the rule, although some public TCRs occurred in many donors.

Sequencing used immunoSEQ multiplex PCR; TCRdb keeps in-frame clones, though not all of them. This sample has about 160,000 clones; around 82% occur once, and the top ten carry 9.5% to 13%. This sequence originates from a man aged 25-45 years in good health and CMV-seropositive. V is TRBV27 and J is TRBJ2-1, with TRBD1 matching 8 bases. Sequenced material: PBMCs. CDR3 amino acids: CACRQGPYYNEQFF. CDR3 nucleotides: TGTGCCTGCCGACAGGGGCCTTATTACAATGAGCAGTTCTTC.